This is a list of T cell receptor beta chains from one sample in a study of cytomegalovirus exposure and HLA in healthy donors. The protocol was immunoSEQ multiplex PCR, while the TCRdb copy is restricted to in-frame clones and leaves out a portion. The sample shows about 110,000 clones, about four fifths of them seen only once. The sequenced sample consisted of PBMCs. All receptors come from a woman younger than 35 in good health and CMV-seropositive. The conserved cysteine and the conserved F or W are not part of the CDR3 here. The listing skips clone size in some rows; elsewhere it reads once, few, many or a size class.

-	11	TRBJ2-3	TRBV7-3	ASSSTIGDTQY
-	13	TRBJ1-2	TRBV19	ASSTPSNSLYGYT
few	13	TRBJ2-5	TRBV6-5	TLTGGRRCQETQY
-	11	TRBJ1-1	TRBV6-6	ASSSRTDYEAF
-	13	TRBJ1-3	TRBV5-1	ASSPPIGSGNTIY
-	13	TRBJ1-3	TRBV7-9	ASSPAGVSGNTIY
-	9	TRBJ2-3	TRBV20-1	RGPPTDTQY
-	9	TRBJ1-1	TRBV15	ATSSTGEAF
-	15	TRBJ2-6	TRBV18	ASSPGTSVSGANVLT
few	12	TRBJ1-2	TRBV6-5	ASTLTEGYYGYT
-	10	TRBJ1-1	TRBV9	ASSASGSEAF